This T cell receptor (beta chain) was recorded in a study of blood T cell repertoires in COVID-19. Background on the study: PBMCs, B-cell-depleted T cells, or T cells were the source of the cDNA or gDNA that made up the material.

Per the authors' pipeline: Amplification with reference gene primers provided the estimates of nucleated cell counts. Profiling relied on immunoSEQ multiplex PCR, and the TCRdb table lists in-frame clones only, not all of them. The V and J calls and the clone size are those of that table, but D and trimming were determined from the DNA. This sample has around 180,000 clones; approximately 85% occur once, and the top ten carry 8% to 10%. The V and J ends lost 0 bases and 5 bases respectively, with 13 bases between them. There are 16 residues in the CDR3. CDR1 is MGHRA, CDR2 YSYEKL, per germline. The chain combines TRBV4-1 with TRBJ1-4, with D maybe TRBD1 (6 bases). This TCR came from a woman between 25 and 40 years old who had recovered from COVID-19. The sample taken for sequencing was PBMCs or T cells enriched from blood (not recorded which). CDR3 DNA sequence: TGCGCCAGCAGCCAAGACCAGGGGATACGAAATGAAAAACTGTTTTTT. Protein product: CASSQDQGIRNEKLFF.